This TCR beta chain stems from a study of blood T cell repertoires in COVID-19. The protocol was immunoSEQ multiplex PCR, while the TCRdb copy is restricted to in-frame clones and leaves out a portion. The repertoire consists of hundreds of thousands of clones, with roughly 90% occurring once and the leading ten covering just under 9%. V lost 4 bases and J 1 base, leaving 16 bases between the germline ends. The CDR3 runs to 16 residues. CDR1 is SQVTM, CDR2 ANQGSEA, per germline. V gene TRBV29-1 combines with J gene TRBJ2-2, with D possibly matching TRBD1 (5 bases). The receptor comes from a woman younger than 30 who had recovered from COVID-19. Sequences were obtained from PBMCs or T cells enriched from blood (not recorded which). CDR3: CSVVIGQGWNTGELFF. DNA for the CDR3: TGCAGCGTTGTAATTGGGCAGGGATGGAACACCGGGGAGCTGTTTTTT.